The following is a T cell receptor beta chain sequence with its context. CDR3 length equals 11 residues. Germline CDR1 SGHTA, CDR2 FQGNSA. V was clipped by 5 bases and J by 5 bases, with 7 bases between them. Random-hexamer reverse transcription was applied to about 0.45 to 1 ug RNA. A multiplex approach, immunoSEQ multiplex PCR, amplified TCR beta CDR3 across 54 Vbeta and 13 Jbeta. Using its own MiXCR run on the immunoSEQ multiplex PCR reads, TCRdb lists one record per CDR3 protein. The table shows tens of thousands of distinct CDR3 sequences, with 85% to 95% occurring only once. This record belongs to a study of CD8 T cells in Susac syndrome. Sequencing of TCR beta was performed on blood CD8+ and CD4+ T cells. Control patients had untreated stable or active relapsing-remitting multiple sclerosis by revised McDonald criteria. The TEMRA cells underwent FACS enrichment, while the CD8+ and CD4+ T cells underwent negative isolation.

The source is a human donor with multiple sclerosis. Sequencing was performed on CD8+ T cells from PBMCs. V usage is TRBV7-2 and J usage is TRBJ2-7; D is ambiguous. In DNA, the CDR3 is TGTGCCAGCAGCCGGTGGGACGAGCAGTACTTC. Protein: CASSRWDEQYF.